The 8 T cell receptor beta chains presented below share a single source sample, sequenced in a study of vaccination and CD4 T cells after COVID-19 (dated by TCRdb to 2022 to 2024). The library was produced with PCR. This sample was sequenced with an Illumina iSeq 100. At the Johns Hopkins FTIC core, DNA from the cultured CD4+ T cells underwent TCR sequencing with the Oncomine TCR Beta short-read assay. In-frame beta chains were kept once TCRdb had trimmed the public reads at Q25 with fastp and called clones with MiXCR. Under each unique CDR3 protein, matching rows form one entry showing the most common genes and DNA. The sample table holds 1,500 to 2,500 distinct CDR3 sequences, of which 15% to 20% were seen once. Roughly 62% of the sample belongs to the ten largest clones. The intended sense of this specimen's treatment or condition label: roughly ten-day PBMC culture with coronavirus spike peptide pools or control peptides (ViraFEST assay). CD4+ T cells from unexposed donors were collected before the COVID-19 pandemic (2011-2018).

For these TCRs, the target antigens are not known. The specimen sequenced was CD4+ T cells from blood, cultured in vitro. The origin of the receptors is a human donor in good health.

In DNA, the CDR3 is TGTGCCACCAGTGACCCGGGGACTAGCGGGATCGAGCAGTACTTC. Translation gives CATSDPGTSGIEQYF. The chain couples TRBV24-1 to TRBJ2-7; 13 bases align to TRBD2. Germline V gene lookup returns CDR1 KGHDR and CDR2 SFDVKD. The CDR3 runs to 15 residues. V was clipped by 4 bases and J by 6 bases; unmatched bases: 5.

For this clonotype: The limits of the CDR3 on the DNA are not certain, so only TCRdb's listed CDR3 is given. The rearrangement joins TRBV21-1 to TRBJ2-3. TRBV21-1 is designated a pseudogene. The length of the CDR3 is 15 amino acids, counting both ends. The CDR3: CASSSRMYRCDTQYF.

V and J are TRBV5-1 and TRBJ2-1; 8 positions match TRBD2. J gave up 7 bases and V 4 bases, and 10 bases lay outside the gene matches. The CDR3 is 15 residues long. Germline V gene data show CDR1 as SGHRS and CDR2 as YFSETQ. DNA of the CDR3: TGCGCCAGCAGCCGACCCGAGCGGGGGTTGAATGAGCAGTTCTTC. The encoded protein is CASSRPERGLNEQFF.

The CDR3 DNA follows: TGTGCCAGCAGTGGGACAGGGGGCAATGAGCAGTTCTTC. Protein sequence: CASSGTGGNEQFF. V is TRBV2 and J is TRBJ2-1; 10 bases map to TRBD1. CDR1 is SNHLY, CDR2 FYNNEI, per germline. After removal of 4 bases from V and 6 bases from J, the junction contained 0 bases not matched to a gene. CDR3 length equals 13 residues.

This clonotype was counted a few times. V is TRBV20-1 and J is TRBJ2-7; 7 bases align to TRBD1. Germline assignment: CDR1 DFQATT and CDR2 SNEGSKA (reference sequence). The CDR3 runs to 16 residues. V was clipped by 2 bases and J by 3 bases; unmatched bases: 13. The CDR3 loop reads CSARMTPGQRSYEQYF. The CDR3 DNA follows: TGCAGTGCTAGAATGACGCCGGGACAGAGGAGCTACGAGCAGTACTTC.

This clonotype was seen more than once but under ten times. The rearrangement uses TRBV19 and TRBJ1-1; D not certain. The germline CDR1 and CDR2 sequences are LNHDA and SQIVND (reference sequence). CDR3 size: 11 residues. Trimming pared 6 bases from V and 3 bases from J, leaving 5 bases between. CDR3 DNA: TGTGCCAGTAGGATATACACTGAAGCTTTCTTT. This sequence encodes CASRIYTEAFF.

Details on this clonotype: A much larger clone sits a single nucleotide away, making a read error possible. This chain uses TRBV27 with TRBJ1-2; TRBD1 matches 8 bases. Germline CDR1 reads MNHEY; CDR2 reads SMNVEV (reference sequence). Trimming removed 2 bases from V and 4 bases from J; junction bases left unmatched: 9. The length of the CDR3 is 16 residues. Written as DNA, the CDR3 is TGTGCCAGCAGTTTAAGTTTTGGGACAGGACCCTATGGCTACACCTTC. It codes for CASSLSFGTGPYGYTF.

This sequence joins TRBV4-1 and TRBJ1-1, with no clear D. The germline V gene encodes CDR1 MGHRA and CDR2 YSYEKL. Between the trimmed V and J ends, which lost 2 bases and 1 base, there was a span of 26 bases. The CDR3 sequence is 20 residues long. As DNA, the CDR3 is TGCGCCAGCAGCCAATTATCTCATAAAGGAGGATTGAGGTGGAACACTGAAGCTTTCTTT. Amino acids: CASSQLSHKGGLRWNTEAFF.